These 21 T cell receptor beta chains came from one sample sequenced in a study of T cells after yellow fever vaccination. MiXCR, applied by TCRdb to the 5' RACE reads, yields one record per CDR3 protein. The sample lists about 630,000 distinct CDR3 sequences, roughly 12% seen once, with just under 15% in the top ten. Sequencing used PBMCs, obtained on the day of the yellow fever booster vaccination. These receptors were obtained from a man under 40 who received the YFV17D yellow fever vaccine.

CDR3 protein: CAISDLTSVRQGEQFF. CDR3 sequence (DNA): TGTGCCATCAGTGATTTGACTAGCGTACGTCAAGGTGAGCAGTTCTTC. V gene TRBV10-3 combines with J gene TRBJ2-1, with 8 bases aligning to TRBD2. This CDR3 has 16 amino acids. V trimming: 3 bases; J trimming: 9 bases; junction bases outside the gene matches: 13. Germline V lookup: CDR1 ENHRY, CDR2 SYGVKD.

This clonotype was found a few times. The V and J genes are TRBV12-3 or TRBV12-4 and TRBJ2-7; tentatively, D is TRBD2 (5 bases). Trimming took 0 bases from V and 3 from J, leaving 9 bases between them. CDR3 size: 14 residues. The CDR3 DNA sequence: TGTGCCAGCAGTTTAGCGCTGGGGAGCTACGAGCAGTACTTC. Translated: CASSLALGSYEQYF.

V is TRBV27 and J is TRBJ2-7; a possible D gene is TRBD1 (5 bases). This CDR3 contains 14 residues. V lost 3 bases and J 3 bases, leaving 12 bases between the germline ends. Per germline, CDR1 MNHEY and CDR2 SMNVEV (reference sequence). CDR3 sequence (DNA): TGTGCCAGCAGTTTTTTGGGGCGCATCTACGAGCAGTACTTC. Translation: CASSFLGRIYEQYF.

This chain uses TRBV5-1 with TRBJ2-1, with a possible D match to TRBD1 (5 bases). The CDR3 extends over 15 amino acids. Germline V lookup: CDR1 SGHRS, CDR2 YFSETQ. Trimming left V 9 bases short and J 4 bases short, with 20 bases between. The CDR3 is CATQQAGQLYNEQFF. The CDR3 DNA is TGCGCCACCCAACAAGCAGGGCAACTTTACAATGAGCAGTTCTTC.

This clonotype was seen a handful of times. The chain combines TRBV6-1 with TRBJ1-2, with a weak D call TRBD1 (5 bases). CDR3 length: 13 amino acids. V was pared by 7 bases and J by 5 bases, with 14 bases between. Germline V gene data show CDR1 as MNHNS and CDR2 as SASEGT. For the CDR3, the DNA is TGTGCCAGCACCACCGACGGACAATATGGCTACACCTTC. It yields the protein CASTTDGQYGYTF.

This clonotype showed up just a few times. The chain combines TRBV6-1 with TRBJ2-1; TRBD2 matches at 11 bases. The length of the CDR3 is 15 residues. Germline V gene sequence: CDR1 MNHNS, CDR2 SASEGT. The junction had 8 bases not matched to a gene; V was cut back by 5 bases and J by 8 bases. The CDR3 DNA is TGTGCCAGCAGTCTCACTAGCGGGAGACACGATGAGCAGTTCTTC. Translating gives CASSLTSGRHDEQFF.

The rearrangement links TRBV30 to TRBJ1-2; no clear D. This CDR3 spans 11 amino acids. Germline V gene sequence: CDR1 GTSNPN, CDR2 SVGIG (reference sequence). V was pared by 4 bases and J by 6 bases, with 9 bases between. The CDR3 loop reads CAWNVGHGYTF. The CDR3 nucleotides read TGTGCCTGGAATGTCGGACATGGCTACACCTTC.

V is TRBV20-1 and J is TRBJ1-5; unclear D gene. The ends were cut back, 2 bases at V and 1 base at J, with 3 bases in the middle. The CDR3 is 12 residues long. The V gene's germline CDR1 is DFQATT and CDR2 SNEGSKA (reference sequence). The CDR3, as DNA: TGCAGTGCTAGAACCAGCAATCAGCCCCAGCATTTT. Its translation: CSARTSNQPQHF.

This clonotype has a count of ten or more. This rearrangement joins TRBV9 to TRBJ2-2; 10 positions agree with TRBD1. CDR1 and CDR2 (germline): SGDLS, YYNGEE. After removal of 0 bases from V and 3 bases from J, the junction contained 5 bases not matched to a gene. This CDR3 has 17 amino acids. DNA for the CDR3: TGTGCCAGCAGCGTAGCTGGACAGGGGGTACACACCGGGGAGCTGTTTTTT. Its translation: CASSVAGQGVHTGELFF. Complete variable domain (other parts from reference TRBV9 and TRBJ2-2): DSGVTQTPKHLITATGQRVTLRCSPRSGDLSVYWYQQSLDQGLQFLIQYYNGEERAKGNILERFSAQQFPDLHSELNLSSLELGDSALYFCASSVAGQGVHTGELFFGEGSRLTVL.

This clonotype was counted a few times. The genes are TRBV4-3 and TRBJ1-2; TRBD1 matches at 10 bases. The CDR3 contains 16 residues. V was clipped by 0 bases and J by 6 bases; unmatched bases: 7. Looked up from germline, CDR1 is LGHNA and CDR2 is YSLEER. The CDR3 DNA is TGCGCCAGCAGCCAAGATAGGACAGGGGGTTGGAATGGCTACACCTTC. The encoded protein is CASSQDRTGGWNGYTF.

This clonotype has just a few counts. The genes are TRBV5-4 and TRBJ1-1; no clear D. V was cut by 0 bases and J by 3 bases, with 9 bases left in between. The CDR3 extends over 14 amino acids. Germline CDR1 and CDR2: SGHNT and YYREEE (reference sequence). CDR3 in DNA: TGTGCCAGCAGCTTGGGAACAAGTTACACTGAAGCTTTCTTT. Its translation: CASSLGTSYTEAFF.

This clonotype was observed at least ten times. This rearrangement joins TRBV5-1 to TRBJ2-1; either TRBD1 or TRBD2 may supply D (5 bases each). The CDR3 is made up of 15 amino acids. Trimming left V 4 bases short and J 7 bases short, with 18 bases between. Germline CDR1 is SGHRS and CDR2 is YFSETQ. As DNA, the CDR3 is TGCGCCAGCAGCCTAGCAGGGTCGGATTTTAATGAGCAGTTCTTC. It encodes CASSLAGSDFNEQFF.

The rearrangement uses TRBV12-3 or TRBV12-4 and TRBJ2-2; no reliable D call. This CDR3 comprises 18 residues. In DNA form, the CDR3 reads TGTACCTTCAGTTTCCGGAATAGCAACCCAGTAAACACCGGGGAGCTGTTTTTT. The encoded protein is CTFSFRNSNPVNTGELFF.

This clonotype was observed a few times. The rearrangement joins TRBV5-1 to TRBJ2-6; D is possibly TRBD2 (6 bases). V was trimmed by 4 bases and J by 2 bases, leaving 10 bases between them. CDR3 length: 15 residues. CDR1 SGHRS and CDR2 YFSETQ come from the germline V gene. The CDR3 protein is CASSHGGAGANVLTF. In DNA, the CDR3 is TGCGCCAGCAGCCATGGCGGGGCTGGGGCCAACGTCCTGACTTTC.

This clonotype has more than one count but fewer than ten. This chain uses TRBV5-6 with TRBJ2-5, with 10 bases fitting TRBD2. The V segment lost 2 bases and the J segment 5 bases; nucleotides outside the gene matches: 9. The germline V gene encodes CDR1 SGHDT and CDR2 YYEEEE. CDR3 length: 16 residues. In DNA, the CDR3 is TGTGCCAGCAGCTTTCGAGAGGGACTAGCGTACGAGACCCAGTACTTC. This codes for CASSFREGLAYETQYF.

Ten or more counts support this clonotype. The rearrangement links TRBV7-6 to TRBJ2-7, with 9 bases fitting TRBD1. V dropped 1 base and J dropped 3; count of bases not matched to a gene: 4. Germline V gene lookup returns CDR1 SGHVS and CDR2 FNYEAQ. The CDR3 sequence is 15 residues long. This CDR3 reads CASSLVGTGLYEQYF. The CDR3 coding sequence is TGTGCCAGCAGCTTAGTAGGGACAGGGCTCTACGAGCAGTACTTC.

The rearrangement links TRBV7-2 to TRBJ2-5; TRBD2 aligns across 9 bases. The germline CDR1 and CDR2 sequences are SGHTA and FQGNSA. The CDR3 covers 14 residues. Trimming took 1 base from V and 9 from J; bases not matched to a gene: 6. The CDR3 DNA sequence: TGTGCCAGCAGCTTAGATCTTAGCGGGAGCCCCCAGTACTTC. Encoded protein: CASSLDLSGSPQYF.

Ten or more counts support this clonotype. The chain joins TRBV5-5 to TRBJ2-7, with 7 positions matching TRBD1. Trimming cost V 0 bases and J 6 bases; bases outside gene matches: 3. CDR1 and CDR2 from the germline V gene are SGHKS and YYEKEE (reference sequence). This CDR3 has 13 residues. The CDR3 bases are TGTGCCAGCAGCTTGGACAGGGGTGGCGAGCAGTACTTC. Protein sequence: CASSLDRGGEQYF.

This clonotype came up many times. The rearrangement joins TRBV29-1 to TRBJ2-7, with D tentatively TRBD1 (6 bases). V lost 3 bases, J lost 4 bases, and 10 bases lay in between. The germline gives CDR1 SQVTM, CDR2 ANQGSEA. The CDR3 runs 12 residues. CDR3 in DNA: TGCAGCGTTGAGGGCCAGGGGTACGAGCAGTACTTC. Encoded protein: CSVEGQGYEQYF.

The chain has TRBV20-1 and TRBJ1-1; D is perhaps TRBD1 (5 bases). Germline CDR1 and CDR2: DFQATT and SNEGSKA (reference sequence). V was cut by 0 bases and J by 1 base, with 12 bases left in between. This CDR3 comprises 15 residues. CDR3 DNA: TGCAGTGCTAGAGATCTGGAAAGGGGGAACACTGAAGCTTTCTTT. Translating it yields CSARDLERGNTEAFF.

The table lists this clonotype with a few counts. The chain employs TRBV5-1 and TRBJ2-7, with 7 bases fitting TRBD2. CDR1 and CDR2 (germline): SGHRS, YFSETQ. The length of the CDR3 is 16 residues. V shed 0 bases, J shed 2 bases, and the junction held 8 bases outside the gene matches. The CDR3 loop reads CASSLGLAELTYEQYF. In DNA, the CDR3 is TGCGCCAGCAGCTTGGGGCTAGCGGAACTAACCTACGAGCAGTACTTC.